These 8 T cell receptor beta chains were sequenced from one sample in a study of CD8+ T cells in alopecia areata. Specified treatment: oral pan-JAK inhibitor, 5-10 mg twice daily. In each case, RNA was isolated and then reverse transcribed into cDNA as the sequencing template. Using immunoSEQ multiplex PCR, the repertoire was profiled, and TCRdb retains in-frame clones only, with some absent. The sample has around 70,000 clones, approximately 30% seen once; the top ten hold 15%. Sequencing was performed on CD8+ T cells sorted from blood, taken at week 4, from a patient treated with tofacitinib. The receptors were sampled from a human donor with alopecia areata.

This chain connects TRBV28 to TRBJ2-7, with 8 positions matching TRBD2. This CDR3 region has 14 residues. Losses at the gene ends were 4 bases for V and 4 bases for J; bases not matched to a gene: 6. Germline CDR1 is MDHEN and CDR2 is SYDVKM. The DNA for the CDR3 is TGTGCCAGCAGTTCACGGACTAGCTGGTACGAGCAGTACTTC. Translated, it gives CASSSRTSWYEQYF.

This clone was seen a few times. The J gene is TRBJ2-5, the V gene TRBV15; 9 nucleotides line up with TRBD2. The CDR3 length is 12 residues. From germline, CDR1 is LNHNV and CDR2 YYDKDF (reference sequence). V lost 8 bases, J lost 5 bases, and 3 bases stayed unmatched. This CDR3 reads CATAAGGETQYF. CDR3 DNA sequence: TGTGCCACCGCCGCGGGAGGGGAGACCCAGTACTTC.

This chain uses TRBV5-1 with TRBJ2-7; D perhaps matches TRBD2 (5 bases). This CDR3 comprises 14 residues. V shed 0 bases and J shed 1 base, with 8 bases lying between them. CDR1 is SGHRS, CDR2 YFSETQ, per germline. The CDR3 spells CASSLALASYEQYF. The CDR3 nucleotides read TGCGCCAGCAGCTTGGCCCTAGCATCCTACGAGCAGTACTTC.

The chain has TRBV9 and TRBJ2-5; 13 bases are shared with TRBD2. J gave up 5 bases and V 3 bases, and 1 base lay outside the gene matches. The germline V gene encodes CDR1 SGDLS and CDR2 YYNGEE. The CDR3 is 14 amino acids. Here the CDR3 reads CASSAGLAGETQYF. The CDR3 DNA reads TGTGCCAGCAGCGCGGGACTAGCGGGGGAGACCCAGTACTTC.

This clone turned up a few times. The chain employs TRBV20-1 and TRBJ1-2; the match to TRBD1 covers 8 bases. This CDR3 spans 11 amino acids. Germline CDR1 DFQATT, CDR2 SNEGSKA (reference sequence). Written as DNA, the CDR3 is TGCAGGCCCGAGGGGACAGGCGGCTACACCTTC. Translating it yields CRPEGTGGYTF.

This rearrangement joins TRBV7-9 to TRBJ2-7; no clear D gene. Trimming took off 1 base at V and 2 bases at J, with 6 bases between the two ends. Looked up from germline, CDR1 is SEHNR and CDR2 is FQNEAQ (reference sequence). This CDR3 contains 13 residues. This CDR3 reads CASSLERPYEQYF. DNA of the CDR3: TGTGCCAGCAGCTTAGAAAGGCCCTACGAGCAGTACTTC.

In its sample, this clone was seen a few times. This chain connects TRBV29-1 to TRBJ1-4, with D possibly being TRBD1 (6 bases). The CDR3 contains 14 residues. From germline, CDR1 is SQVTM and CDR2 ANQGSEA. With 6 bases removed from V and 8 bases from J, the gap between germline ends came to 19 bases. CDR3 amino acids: CSVWEGDAVEKLFF. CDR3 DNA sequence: TGCAGCGTCTGGGAGGGGGACGCAGTGGAAAAACTGTTTTTT.

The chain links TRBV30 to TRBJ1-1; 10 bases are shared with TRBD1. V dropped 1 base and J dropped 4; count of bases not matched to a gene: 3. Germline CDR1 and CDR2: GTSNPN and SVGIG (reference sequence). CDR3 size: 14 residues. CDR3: CAWSAGQGLTEAFF. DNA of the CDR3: TGTGCCTGGAGTGCGGGACAGGGGCTCACTGAAGCTTTCTTT.